This passage covers 22 T cell receptor beta chains from one sample sequenced in a study of STAT5B mutations in CD4+ large granular lymphocyte leukemia. Sequencing was performed with immunoSEQ multiplex PCR; in TCRdb, only in-frame clones are kept and a portion is missing. Of some 23,000 clones listed, 74% were seen once; the top ten hold roughly a tenth. The sequenced sample was CD4+ T cells from blood buffy coats. The receptors shown here come from a human donor in good health.

In its sample, this clone was seen a few times. CDR3 sequence reads: CASSFPGQALFSNQPQHF. Written as DNA, the CDR3 is TGTGCCAGCAGCTTCCCGGGACAGGCCCTATTTAGCAATCAGCCCCAGCATTTT. This sequence joins TRBV21-1 and TRBJ1-5; TRBD1 was called by the table and not checked on the DNA. TRBV21-1 has pseudogene status. The CDR3 spans 18 residues.

The chain carries TRBV6-1 and TRBJ1-3; 7 nucleotides match TRBD1. Germline V gene data show CDR1 as MNHNS and CDR2 as SASEGT. There are 16 residues in the CDR3. V lost 2 bases and J lost 4; bases outside the gene matches: 8. The chain's CDR3 is CASSEIGQAIGNTIYF. The CDR3 DNA is TGTGCCAGCAGTGAAATAGGACAGGCTATAGGAAACACCATATATTTT.

The gene calls are TRBV28 and TRBJ1-2, with D possibly TRBD1 on 5 matching bases. This CDR3 region has 13 residues. Germline-derived CDR1 and CDR2 are MDHEN and SYDVKM. Trimming removed 7 bases at V and 1 base at J, with 10 bases between. The CDR3: CASTRTFNYGYTF. The CDR3 region has the DNA TGTGCCAGCACCAGGACATTTAACTATGGCTACACCTTC.

This clone has a handful of counts. V usage is TRBV10-1 and J usage is TRBJ2-1, with D possibly called TRBD1 or TRBD2 (5 bases each). Trimming shortened V by 0 bases and J by 15 bases, and 18 bases separated the two germline ends. This CDR3 comprises 14 residues. Germline loops: CDR1 WNHNN, CDR2 SYGVQD (reference sequence). The CDR3 DNA reads TGCGCCAGCAGTGAGTCGGTTCGGGGCGACGGACTGTTCTTC. The encoded protein is CASSESVRGDGLFF.

The rearrangement joins TRBV5-4 to TRBJ2-7; D remains unclear. CDR1 is SGHNT and CDR2 is YYREEE in the germline V gene (reference sequence). Deletions cut 0 bases from V and 0 bases from J, with 7 bases between. The CDR3 runs to 14 residues. As DNA, the CDR3 is TGTGCCAGCAGCTTGGACACCTTCTCCTACGAGCAGTACTTC. It specifies CASSLDTFSYEQYF.

This chain uses TRBV7-2 with TRBJ1-5; 7 nucleotides line up with TRBD1. Germline V gene lookup returns CDR1 SGHTA and CDR2 FQGNSA. The junction had 4 bases not matched to a gene; V was cut back by 6 bases and J by 5 bases. The CDR3 extends over 13 amino acids. CDR3 sequence: CASRGTVDQPQHF. The CDR3 DNA follows: TGTGCCAGCAGAGGGACAGTCGATCAGCCCCAGCATTTT.

The V and J genes are TRBV10-2 and TRBJ2-3, with a possible D match to TRBD1 (5 bases). Trimming left V 0 bases short and J 6 bases short, with 22 bases between. The CDR3 is made up of 18 amino acids. Germline V CDR1 and CDR2: WSHSY, SAAADI. CDR3 sequence (DNA): TGCGCCAGCAGTGAGTCGTCCCAAACGACAGACCGCCGTGATACGCAGTATTTT. Its translation is CASSESSQTTDRRDTQYF.

The chain links TRBV9 to TRBJ2-3, with D perhaps given as TRBD1 or TRBD2 (5 bases each). Trimming pared 0 bases from V and 9 bases from J, leaving 11 bases between. The CDR3 runs to 13 residues. Germline CDR1 SGDLS, CDR2 YYNGEE. CDR3: CASSVVGAPTQYF. CDR3 sequence (DNA): TGTGCCAGCAGCGTAGTCGGGGCCCCCACGCAGTATTTT.

A single count supports this clone. The rearrangement uses TRBV29-1 and TRBJ2-1, with 9 bases identical to TRBD2. CDR1 and CDR2 from the germline V gene are SQVTM and ANQGSEA. J was trimmed by 2 bases and V by 1 base; bases with no gene match: 18. This CDR3 is 20 amino acids long. This chain's CDR3 is CSVEGWAGGRVSNPYNEQFF. As DNA, the CDR3 is TGCAGCGTTGAAGGATGGGCGGGGGGGCGTGTATCAAATCCCTACAATGAGCAGTTCTTC.

This clone has only a few counts. The chain carries TRBV28 and TRBJ1-5; D may be TRBD1 (5 bases). V was clipped by 2 bases and J by 5 bases, with 13 bases between them. The CDR3 has 15 residues. The V gene's germline CDR1 is MDHEN and CDR2 SYDVKM. In DNA form, the CDR3 reads TGTGCCAGCAGTTTAGGAGGGGCGCGGGATCAGCCCCAGCATTTT. This gives the protein CASSLGGARDQPQHF.

This sequence joins TRBV7-9 and TRBJ2-1; unclear D gene. V was shortened by 2 bases and J by 10 bases, with 12 bases between the two germline ends. The CDR3 runs 13 residues. Per germline, CDR1 SEHNR and CDR2 FQNEAQ (reference sequence). CDR3 region: CASSLNARDEQFF. The CDR3 DNA reads as TGTGCCAGCAGCTTAAACGCCCGCGACGAGCAGTTCTTC.

V and J are TRBV19 and TRBJ1-2, with a possible D match to TRBD1 (6 bases). Trimming left V 10 bases short and J 8 bases short, with 20 bases between. Germline lookup yields CDR1 LNHDA and CDR2 SQIVND (reference sequence). This CDR3 is 13 amino acids long. CDR3 bases: TGTGCCACCTATCTTACAGGGCAACAAGGCTACACCTTC. The encoded protein is CATYLTGQQGYTF.

The rearrangement joins TRBV23-1 to TRBJ2-2; D gene uncertain. TRBV23-1 is reported as an ORF; its role is uncertain. Trimming shortened V by 3 bases and J by 4 bases, and 18 bases separated the two germline ends. The CDR3 loop spans 17 amino acids. DNA for the CDR3: TGCGCCAGCAGTCAGTCTGAGGCAAGAAAGATCACCGGGGAGCTGTTTTTT. It yields the protein CASSQSEARKITGELFF.

This chain uses TRBV7-2 with TRBJ2-1; TRBD2 matches at 11 bases. The V gene's germline CDR1 is SGHTA and CDR2 FQGNSA. V dropped 5 bases and J dropped 5; count of bases not matched to a gene: 5. CDR3 length: 15 amino acids. CDR3 in amino acids: CASSVTSGTNNEQFF. CDR3 DNA sequence: TGTGCCAGCAGCGTGACTAGCGGGACAAACAATGAGCAGTTCTTC. Together with reference TRBV7-2 and TRBJ2-1, the CDR3 gives the full variable domain: GAGVSQSPSNKVTEKGKDVELRCDPISGHTALYWYRQSLGQGLEFLIYFQGNSAPDKSGLPSDRFSAERTGGSVSTLTIQRTQQEDSAVYLCASSVTSGTNNEQFFGPGTRLTVL.

This clone was detected a few times. V is TRBV25-1 and J is TRBJ1-2; 10 nucleotides agree with TRBD1. Germline loops: CDR1 MGHDK, CDR2 SYGVNS. Germline trimming cut 2 bases from V and 2 bases from J; bases unmatched to any gene: 11. The CDR3 length is 18 residues. In DNA, the CDR3 is TGTGCCAGCAGTGAACCTGGGACAGGGGAAAGGGCCAACTATGGCTACACCTTC. It codes for CASSEPGTGERANYGYTF.

This chain links TRBV7-9 with TRBJ1-6; 12 bases are shared with TRBD1. CDR3 length: 19 residues. With 6 bases clipped from V and 3 bases from J, the junction kept 12 bases outside the gene matches. Germline assignment: CDR1 SEHNR and CDR2 FQNEAQ (reference sequence). The CDR3 reads CASSKHMGQGAFYNSPLHF. The CDR3, as DNA: TGTGCCAGCAGTAAACACATGGGACAGGGGGCCTTCTATAATTCACCCCTCCACTTT. Complete variable domain (other parts from reference TRBV7-9 and TRBJ1-6): DTGVSQNPRHKITKRGQNVTFRCDPISEHNRLYWYRQTLGQGPEFLTYFQNEAQLEKSRLLSDRFSAERPKGSFSTLEIQRTEQGDSAMYLCASSKHMGQGAFYNSPLHFGNGTRLTVT.

There are a few counts of this clone. This rearrangement joins TRBV7-9 to TRBJ1-6; no clear D. The CDR3 covers 12 residues. With 0 bases removed from V and 10 bases from J, the gap between germline ends came to 4 bases. Looked up from germline, CDR1 is SEHNR and CDR2 is FQNEAQ (reference sequence). Here the CDR3 DNA reads TGTGCCAGCAGCTTAGCGGGATCACCCCTCCACTTT. Encoded protein: CASSLAGSPLHF.

The V gene is TRBV5-4, the J gene TRBJ1-6; D may be TRBD1 (6 bases). The CDR3 sequence is 15 residues long. Germline lookup yields CDR1 SGHNT and CDR2 YYREEE (reference sequence). Trimming removed 3 bases from V and 5 bases from J, with 12 bases in between. The CDR3 protein is CASSWTAWNNSPLHF. In DNA, the CDR3 is TGTGCCAGCAGCTGGACAGCTTGGAATAATTCACCCCTCCACTTT.

This chain connects TRBV29-1 to TRBJ2-2; the D gene is possibly TRBD1 (6 bases). The CDR3 extends over 14 amino acids. V lost 5 bases and J lost 1, with 11 bases in between. Germline CDR1 is SQVTM and CDR2 is ANQGSEA. The CDR3 sequence is CSVSGTRNTGELFF. The CDR3 nucleotides are TGCAGCGTTTCCGGGACAAGGAACACCGGGGAGCTGTTTTTT.

This rearrangement joins TRBV18 to TRBJ1-6; D might be TRBD1 (5 bases). This CDR3 is built from 14 residues. The V gene lost 3 bases and the J gene lost 6 bases, with 9 bases spanning the gap. The germline V gene encodes CDR1 KGHSH and CDR2 LQKENI. The CDR3 is CASSPSRANSPLHF. The CDR3 DNA follows: TGTGCCAGCTCACCGTCCAGGGCTAATTCACCCCTCCACTTT.

The gene calls are TRBV28 and TRBJ2-7, with D possibly called TRBD1 or TRBD2 (6 bases each). Trimming stripped 7 bases from V and 0 bases from J, with 22 bases between. CDR3 length equals 17 residues. Germline V gene lookup returns CDR1 MDHEN and CDR2 SYDVKM. In DNA form, the CDR3 reads TGTGCCAGCATCCCTTCGTTGTCCGGGGGCACCTCCTACGAGCAGTACTTC. Encoded protein: CASIPSLSGGTSYEQYF. The variable domain in full, with the rest retrieved from reference TRBV28 and TRBJ2-7, is DVKVTQSSRYLVKRTGEKVFLECVQDMDHENMFWYRQDPGLGLRLIYFSYDVKMKEKGDIPEGYSVSREKKERFSLILESASTNQTSMYLCASIPSLSGGTSYEQYFGPGTRLTVT.

V usage is TRBV7-2 and J usage is TRBJ1-2; 8 nucleotides agree with TRBD1. Germline lookup yields CDR1 SGHTA and CDR2 FQGNSA. The CDR3 is made up of 15 amino acids. Germline trimming cut 0 bases from V and 4 bases from J; bases unmatched to any gene: 4. CDR3 DNA: TGTGCCAGCAGCTTAGCACCGGGACAGGTCTATGGCTACACCTTC. This translates into CASSLAPGQVYGYTF.